A single sample gave rise to the 24 T cell receptor beta chains below, sequenced in a study of T cell responses to AZD1222 COVID-19 vaccine. The table came from immunoSEQ multiplex PCR; TCRdb's copy has only in-frame clones and leaves some out. The sample has 150,000 or so clones, about 91% seen once. The sequences come from peripheral blood, collected on day 0 of AZD1222 vaccination. Receptors were obtained from an adult in good health.

CDR3 amino acids: CASSIGRGLNQPQHF. The CDR3 DNA reads TGTGCCAGTAGTATAGGGAGGGGGCTCAATCAGCCCCAGCATTTT. The chain combines TRBV19 with TRBJ1-5; 7 bases align to TRBD1. J lost 3 bases, V lost 1 base, and 3 bases had no gene match. The CDR3 is made up of 15 amino acids. Germline CDR1 LNHDA, CDR2 SQIVND (reference sequence).

The CDR3 is CASSFVQGTNYGYTF. CDR3 DNA sequence: TGTGCCAGCAGCTTTGTCCAGGGGACTAACTATGGCTACACCTTC. The chain employs TRBV7-2 and TRBJ1-2; a weak D match, TRBD1 (6 bases). Trimming shortened V by 3 bases and J by 0 bases, and 11 bases separated the two germline ends. CDR1 and CDR2 (germline): SGHTA, FQGNSA. CDR3 length: 15 amino acids.

The V call is TRBV5-1, the J call TRBJ1-4; 7 positions agree with TRBD1. Trimming took 5 bases from V and 13 from J; bases not matched to a gene: 17. Germline values: CDR1 SGHRS, CDR2 YFSETQ. CDR3 length: 15 residues. The CDR3 sequence is CASSFIQGSSEGLFF. Written as DNA, the CDR3 is TGCGCCAGCAGTTTTATACAGGGGTCAAGTGAGGGACTGTTTTTT.

The chain has TRBV3-1 (or the pseudogene TRBV3-2) and TRBJ1-2; unclear D gene. The CDR3 spans 12 residues. Trimming cost V 7 bases and J 8 bases, with 14 bases left between them. CDR1 is LGHDT, CDR2 YNNKEL, per germline (reference sequence). The CDR3 region has the DNA TGTGCCAGCAACGGTCCAGAACACGGCTACACCTTC. This sequence encodes CASNGPEHGYTF.

This clone was detected once. This rearrangement joins TRBV9 to TRBJ2-1; 7 nucleotides line up with TRBD2. Per the germline V gene, CDR1 is SGDLS and CDR2 is YYNGEE. The CDR3 has 12 residues. V dropped 6 bases and J dropped 9; count of bases not matched to a gene: 6. The CDR3 spells CASTTGGSEQFF. The CDR3 coding sequence is TGTGCCAGCACTACCGGGGGGAGTGAGCAGTTCTTC. Complete variable domain (other parts from reference TRBV9 and TRBJ2-1): DSGVTQTPKHLITATGQRVTLRCSPRSGDLSVYWYQQSLDQGLQFLIQYYNGEERAKGNILERFSAQQFPDLHSELNLSSLELGDSALYFCASTTGGSEQFFGPGTRLTVL.

In DNA form, the CDR3 reads TGTGCCAGCAGTTACTGGGGGGATTCGGGGGCCAACGTCCTGACTTTC. This codes for CASSYWGDSGANVLTF. The chain employs TRBV6-5 and TRBJ2-6; a possible D gene is TRBD2 (6 bases). This CDR3 has 16 amino acids. Germline CDR1 and CDR2: MNHEY and SVGAGI. V gave up 1 base and J gave up 4 bases, with 11 bases separating them.

The J gene is TRBJ1-2, the V gene TRBV2, with D tentatively TRBD1 (6 bases). Germline V lookup: CDR1 SNHLY, CDR2 FYNNEI. The CDR3 sequence is 13 residues long. The V end was cut by 7 bases, the J end by 2 bases, with 11 bases between. CDR3 in DNA: TGTGCCAGCACCCCGGGACAAAACTATGGCTACACCTTC. Protein product: CASTPGQNYGYTF.

The chain is built from TRBV7-3 and TRBJ1-2; tentatively, D is TRBD1 (5 bases). Trimming took off 1 base at V and 8 bases at J, with 26 bases between the two ends. CDR3 length equals 18 residues. Germline CDR1 reads SGHTA; CDR2 reads FQGTGA. CDR3 residues: CASSLRALHEGPEGGYTF. The CDR3 bases are TGTGCCAGCAGCTTAAGGGCCCTACATGAGGGGCCCGAAGGGGGCTACACCTTC.

The chain links TRBV28 to TRBJ2-2, with no clear D. Germline values: CDR1 MDHEN, CDR2 SYDVKM. The V end was cut by 1 base, the J end by 5 bases, with 8 bases between. This CDR3 is built from 14 residues. CDR3: CASSLSSGTGELFF. CDR3 bases: TGTGCCAGCAGTTTATCTTCCGGGACCGGGGAGCTGTTTTTT.

This sequence joins TRBV6-2 or TRBV6-3 and TRBJ1-1; 7 bases line up with TRBD1. Germline-derived CDR1 and CDR2 are MNHEY and SVGEGT. The CDR3 runs to 14 residues. With 5 bases clipped from V and 3 bases from J, the junction kept 6 bases outside the gene matches. CDR3 bases: TGTGCCAGCAGTAGCTCGACAGGGTACACTGAAGCTTTCTTT. Protein: CASSSSTGYTEAFF.

This clone appeared once. The chain joins TRBV9 to TRBJ1-6; D might be TRBD1 (6 bases). V lost 0 bases and J 9 bases, leaving 22 bases between the germline ends. The germline V gene encodes CDR1 SGDLS and CDR2 YYNGEE. The CDR3 is made up of 18 amino acids. The chain's CDR3 is CASSVDPADSVLGSPLHF. The CDR3 DNA sequence: TGTGCCAGCAGCGTAGATCCGGCGGACAGCGTATTAGGTTCACCCCTCCACTTT. Drawing the rest from reference TRBV9 and TRBJ1-6, the complete variable domain is DSGVTQTPKHLITATGQRVTLRCSPRSGDLSVYWYQQSLDQGLQFLIQYYNGEERAKGNILERFSAQQFPDLHSELNLSSLELGDSALYFCASSVDPADSVLGSPLHFGNGTRLTVT.

The chain couples TRBV19 to TRBJ2-3; 10 positions agree with TRBD2. Germline CDR1 is LNHDA and CDR2 is SQIVND (reference sequence). Trimming cost V 8 bases and J 2 bases; bases outside gene matches: 4. This CDR3 contains 14 residues. The CDR3 sequence is CASRGLADTDTQYF. CDR3 nucleotide sequence: TGTGCCAGTCGCGGACTAGCGGACACAGATACGCAGTATTTT.

J is TRBJ2-2 and V is TRBV6-5; D not certain. This CDR3 is built from 11 residues. Germline V gene lookup returns CDR1 MNHEY and CDR2 SVGAGI. V lost 7 bases to trimming and J lost 7 bases, with 7 bases between them. CDR3: CASNRFGELFF. The CDR3 region has the DNA TGTGCCAGCAACCGCTTCGGGGAGCTGTTTTTT.

CDR3 nucleotides: TGTGCCACCAGCAAATCCCTCCTGGGCAGGGACCGTGAAAAACTGTTTTTT. It specifies CATSKSLLGRDREKLFF. The chain has TRBV15 and TRBJ1-4, with a possible D match to TRBD1 (5 bases). The CDR3 runs to 17 residues. The V end was cut by 4 bases, the J end by 7 bases, with 22 bases between. The V gene's germline CDR1 is LNHNV and CDR2 YYDKDF (reference sequence).

The J gene is TRBJ2-1, the V gene TRBV6-4; 7 nucleotides align to TRBD1. This CDR3 contains 13 residues. With V trimmed by 3 bases and J by 8 bases, 4 bases remained unmatched. Germline loops: CDR1 MRHNA, CDR2 SNTAGT. The CDR3 sequence: CASSDNRGDEQFF. The DNA of the CDR3 is TGTGCCAGCAGTGATAACAGGGGTGATGAGCAGTTCTTC.

CDR3 loop: CASSVRLLEQFF. The CDR3 region has the DNA TGCGCCAGCAGTGTCCGGCTACTCGAGCAGTTCTTC. The gene calls are TRBV10-2 and TRBJ2-1; D gene ambiguous. The CDR3 is made up of 12 amino acids. Between the trimmed V and J ends, which lost 4 bases and 10 bases, there was a span of 11 bases. Germline V gene sequence: CDR1 WSHSY, CDR2 SAAADI.

The chain recombines TRBV20-1 with TRBJ1-2, with TRBD1 as a possible D gene (5 bases). Germline V lookup: CDR1 DFQATT, CDR2 SNEGSKA (reference sequence). The ends were cut back, 4 bases at V and 10 bases at J, with 13 bases in the middle. The CDR3 spans 11 residues. The CDR3 nucleotides read TGCAGTGCTAAGCCGGGACCTGCCTACACCTTC. The encoded protein is CSAKPGPAYTF.

The V and J genes are TRBV3-1 (or the pseudogene TRBV3-2) and TRBJ2-1; 7 bases map to TRBD1. V dropped 2 bases and J dropped 3; count of bases not matched to a gene: 7. The germline gives CDR1 LGHDT, CDR2 YNNKEL (reference sequence). CDR3 length equals 16 residues. The CDR3 protein is CASSQRGQSRYNEQFF. The CDR3 bases are TGTGCCAGCAGCCAAAGGGGGCAGTCTCGCTACAATGAGCAGTTCTTC.

The rearrangement links TRBV12-5 to TRBJ1-1; D is unresolved. CDR1 is LGHNT, CDR2 FRNRAP, per germline. The CDR3 sequence is 10 residues long. V shed 0 bases and J shed 10 bases, with 3 bases lying between them. CDR3 nucleotide sequence: TGTGCTAGTGGTTTGGTACGAGCTTTCTTT. Translated, it gives CASGLVRAFF.

The V call is TRBV19, the J call TRBJ2-7; a weak D match, TRBD2 (5 bases). From germline, CDR1 is LNHDA and CDR2 SQIVND (reference sequence). Trimming left V 1 base short and J 2 bases short, with 18 bases between. The CDR3 consists of 17 residues. CDR3 bases: TGTGCCAGTAGTATAGCCCCCGGGCCCCCGGGAACCTACGAGCAGTACTTC. Translated, it gives CASSIAPGPPGTYEQYF.

V is TRBV28 and J is TRBJ2-6, with 8 bases fitting TRBD1. Germline lookup yields CDR1 MDHEN and CDR2 SYDVKM. The CDR3 is 19 amino acids. V was pared by 5 bases and J by 0 bases, with 12 bases of the junction left unmatched. The CDR3 loop is CASSPHSGQGTSGANVLTF. The CDR3 nucleotides read TGTGCCAGCAGTCCCCACAGCGGACAGGGAACCTCTGGGGCCAACGTCCTGACTTTC. The whole variable domain, filled in from reference TRBV28 and TRBJ2-6, reads DVKVTQSSRYLVKRTGEKVFLECVQDMDHENMFWYRQDPGLGLRLIYFSYDVKMKEKGDIPEGYSVSREKKERFSLILESASTNQTSMYLCASSPHSGQGTSGANVLTFGAGSRLTVL.

DNA of the CDR3: TGTGCCAGCTCACCACGACAGGGTGTGACCGGGGAGCTGTTTTTT. Protein sequence: CASSPRQGVTGELFF. This chain joins TRBV18 and TRBJ2-2, with 7 bases identical to TRBD1. This CDR3 has 15 amino acids. Germline V gene sequence: CDR1 KGHSH, CDR2 LQKENI. Trimming at V came to 1 base and at J to 5 bases, leaving 4 bases not matched to a gene.

J is TRBJ2-7 and V is TRBV25-1; D is possibly TRBD2 (6 bases). The germline CDR1 and CDR2 sequences are MGHDK and SYGVNS. There are 14 residues in the CDR3. Trimming removed 2 bases from V and 2 bases from J, with 10 bases in between. This CDR3 is CASSEGGTTYEQYF. CDR3 in DNA: TGTGCCAGCAGTGAAGGGGGGACCACCTACGAGCAGTACTTC.

This chain uses TRBV11-2 with TRBJ1-2, with D possibly being TRBD1 (5 bases). Trimming took 1 base from V and 2 from J, leaving 8 bases between them. CDR3 length equals 14 residues. Germline CDR1 SGHAT, CDR2 FQNNGV. Here the CDR3 DNA reads TGTGCCAGCAGCTTAGTATCAGGGAACTATGGCTACACCTTC. This codes for CASSLVSGNYGYTF.